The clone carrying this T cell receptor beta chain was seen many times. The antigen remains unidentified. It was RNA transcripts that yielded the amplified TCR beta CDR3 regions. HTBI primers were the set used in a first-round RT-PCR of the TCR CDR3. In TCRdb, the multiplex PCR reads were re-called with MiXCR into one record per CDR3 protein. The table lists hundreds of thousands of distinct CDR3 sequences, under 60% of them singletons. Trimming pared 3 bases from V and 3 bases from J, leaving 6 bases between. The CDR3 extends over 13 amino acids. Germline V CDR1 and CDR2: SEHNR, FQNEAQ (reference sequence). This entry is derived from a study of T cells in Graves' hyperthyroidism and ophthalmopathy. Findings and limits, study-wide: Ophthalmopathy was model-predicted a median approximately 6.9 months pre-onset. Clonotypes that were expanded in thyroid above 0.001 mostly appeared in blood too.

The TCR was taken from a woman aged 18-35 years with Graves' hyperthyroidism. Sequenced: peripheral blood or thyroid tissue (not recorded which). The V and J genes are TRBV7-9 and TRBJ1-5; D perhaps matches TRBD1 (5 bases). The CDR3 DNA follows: TGTGCCAGCAGCTTTGGGACCAATCAGCCCCAGCATTTT. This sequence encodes CASSFGTNQPQHF.